The clone carrying this TCR beta chain was found a few times. Authors' processing steps: The assay estimated nucleated cells by amplifying reference gene primers. The method was immunoSEQ multiplex PCR; TCRdb's version includes in-frame clones alone and lacks a portion of them. That table gives V, J and clone size, and the DNA gave D and trimming. The data contain over 50,000 clones, 85% to 90% of them singletons. V was pared by 0 bases and J by 6 bases, with 1 base of the junction left unmatched. The germline gives CDR1 SGHTA, CDR2 FQGTGA. This CDR3 has 13 amino acids. These data originate in a study of blood T cell repertoires in COVID-19. Background on the study: The study drew acute and convalescent COVID-19 samples from the United States, Italy and Spain.

The sequenced sample was peripheral blood. The clonotype comes from a man aged 65 to 85 with active COVID-19. This chain connects TRBV7-3 to TRBJ1-2; 7 positions match TRBD1. Here the CDR3 reads CASSLTQGNGYTF. The CDR3 DNA reads as TGTGCCAGCAGCTTAACACAGGGGAATGGCTACACCTTC.